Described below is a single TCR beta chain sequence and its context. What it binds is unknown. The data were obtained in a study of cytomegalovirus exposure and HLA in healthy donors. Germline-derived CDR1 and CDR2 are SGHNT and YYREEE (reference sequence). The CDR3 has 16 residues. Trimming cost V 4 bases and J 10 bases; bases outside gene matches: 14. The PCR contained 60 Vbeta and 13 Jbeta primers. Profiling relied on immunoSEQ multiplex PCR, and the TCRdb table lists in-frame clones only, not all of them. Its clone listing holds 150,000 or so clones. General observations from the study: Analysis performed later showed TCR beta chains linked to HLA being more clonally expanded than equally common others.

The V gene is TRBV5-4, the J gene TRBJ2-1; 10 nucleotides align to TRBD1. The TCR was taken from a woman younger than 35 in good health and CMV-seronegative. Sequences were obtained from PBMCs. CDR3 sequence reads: CASSPSPGTGAGEQFF. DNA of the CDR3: TGTGCCAGCAGCCCAAGTCCCGGGACAGGGGCAGGGGAGCAGTTCTTC.